A single sample gave rise to the 27 T cell receptor beta chains below, sequenced in a study of T cells after yellow fever vaccination. One entry per CDR3 protein, called by TCRdb with MiXCR from the 5' RACE reads. The sample lists hundreds of thousands of distinct CDR3 sequences, around 12% occurring once. The input for sequencing was PBMCs, taken on the day of the yellow fever booster vaccination. These receptors were collected from a man aged 25 to 40 who received the YFV17D yellow fever vaccine.

This clonotype has just a few counts. The chain couples TRBV4-3 to TRBJ2-4, with a weak D call TRBD2 (5 bases). The CDR3 extends over 14 amino acids. The V gene's germline CDR1 is LGHNA and CDR2 YSLEER. V was pared by 0 bases and J by 11 bases, with 14 bases between. The chain's CDR3 is CASSQERADRVQYF. CDR3 in DNA: TGCGCCAGCAGCCAAGAGAGGGCGGATCGAGTTCAGTACTTC.

The chain employs TRBV7-2 and TRBJ2-1; possible D gene TRBD1, 6 bases. Per the germline V gene, CDR1 is SGHTA and CDR2 is FQGNSA. Trimming took off 5 bases at V and 0 bases at J, with 8 bases between the two ends. The CDR3 loop spans 14 amino acids. Here the CDR3 DNA reads TGTGCCAGCAGCATGGACAGCTCCTACAATGAGCAGTTCTTC. It translates to CASSMDSSYNEQFF. The full variable domain, completed using reference TRBV7-2 and TRBJ2-1, is GAGVSQSPSNKVTEKGKDVELRCDPISGHTALYWYRQSLGQGLEFLIYFQGNSAPDKSGLPSDRFSAERTGGSVSTLTIQRTQQEDSAVYLCASSMDSSYNEQFFGPGTRLTVL.

This chain connects TRBV11-2 to TRBJ1-1, with a tentative D call TRBD1 (6 bases). Trimming cost V 10 bases and J 8 bases, with 20 bases left between them. Looked up from germline, CDR1 is SGHAT and CDR2 is FQNNGV. The length of the CDR3 is 13 residues. CDR3 sequence (DNA): TGTGCCACCAACGTCGGGGGCGCCGGGGAAGCTTTCTTT. Encoded protein: CATNVGGAGEAFF.

The V gene is TRBV7-2, the J gene TRBJ2-2; possible D gene TRBD2, 5 bases. Trimming left V 1 base short and J 4 bases short, with 13 bases between. This CDR3 contains 16 residues. Germline values: CDR1 SGHTA, CDR2 FQGNSA. CDR3 bases: TGTGCCAGCAGCTTAGTATCGGGAATGAGCACCGGGGAGCTGTTTTTT. Residues: CASSLVSGMSTGELFF.

This clonotype was seen many times. V gene TRBV11-3 combines with J gene TRBJ2-1; a weak D match, TRBD1 (6 bases). Germline loops: CDR1 SGHNT, CDR2 YENEEA. V was shortened by 2 bases and J by 8 bases, with 19 bases between the two germline ends. The CDR3 is 16 amino acids. CDR3 protein: CASSLFGGAGDDEQFF. DNA of the CDR3: TGTGCCAGCAGCTTATTCGGCGGAGCAGGGGACGATGAGCAGTTCTTC.

There are many counts of this clonotype. The chain combines TRBV7-2 with TRBJ1-2, with 9 bases aligning to TRBD1. The CDR3 is 15 amino acids. After removal of 4 bases from V and 1 base from J, the junction contained 4 bases not matched to a gene. Per germline, CDR1 SGHTA and CDR2 FQGNSA. The CDR3 is CASSSNRGHNYGYTF. CDR3 nucleotide sequence: TGTGCCAGCAGCTCAAACAGGGGGCATAACTATGGCTACACCTTC. The full variable domain, rest sourced from reference TRBV7-2 and TRBJ1-2, is GAGVSQSPSNKVTEKGKDVELRCDPISGHTALYWYRQSLGQGLEFLIYFQGNSAPDKSGLPSDRFSAERTGGSVSTLTIQRTQQEDSAVYLCASSSNRGHNYGYTFGSGTRLTVV.

The CDR3 DNA is TGTGCCAGCCAGCTGGATAACACCGGGGAGCTGTTTTTT. Translated, it gives CASQLDNTGELFF. The V call is TRBV2, the J call TRBJ2-2; D not certain. The CDR3 contains 13 residues. Germline V gene data show CDR1 as SNHLY and CDR2 as FYNNEI. Between the trimmed V and J ends, which lost 8 bases and 2 bases, there was a span of 9 bases.

Concerning this clonotype: Sequence at one end of the junction differs from germline and may be a read error. This chain connects TRBV6-5 to TRBJ2-5, with D hard to call. CDR3 length equals 15 residues. CDR1 and CDR2 (germline): MNHEY, SVGAGI. The CDR3 nucleotides are TGTGCCAGCAGTTACTACAGTCTGGGTGGAGAGACCCAGCACTTC. Amino acid sequence: CASSYYSLGGETQHF.

This clonotype has just a few counts. The chain is built from TRBV9 and TRBJ2-5; maybe TRBD1 (5 bases). Germline V CDR1 and CDR2: SGDLS, YYNGEE. V was shortened by 0 bases and J by 3 bases, with 12 bases between the two germline ends. The CDR3 spans 15 residues. CDR3 DNA: TGTGCCAGCAGCGTAGGAACCTCAGGGAAAGAGACCCAGTACTTC. Protein product: CASSVGTSGKETQYF.

The chain has TRBV6-2 or TRBV6-3 and TRBJ1-2; tentative D call: TRBD1 (6 bases). CDR3 length equals 13 residues. V lost 6 bases and J lost 8, with 16 bases in between. Germline V gene lookup returns CDR1 MNHEY and CDR2 SVGEGT. In DNA, the CDR3 is TGTGCCAGCAGAACCACAGGGTCAAGAGGCTACACCTTC. Protein product: CASRTTGSRGYTF.

This clonotype has a count of ten or more. The V and J genes are TRBV5-1 and TRBJ2-4, with D unresolved. CDR3 size: 13 residues. V was cut by 5 bases and J by 10 bases, with 16 bases left in between. Germline CDR1 reads SGHRS; CDR2 reads YFSETQ. DNA of the CDR3: TGCGCCAGCAGTTCAGACATGAGAGGAATTCAGTACTTC. Translating gives CASSSDMRGIQYF. Full variable domain (rest looked up from reference TRBV5-1 and TRBJ2-4): KAGVTQTPRYLIKTRGQQVTLSCSPISGHRSVSWYQQTPGQGLQFLFEYFSETQRNKGNFPGRFSGRQFSNSRSEMNVSTLELGDSALYLCASSSDMRGIQYFGAGTRLSVL.

This rearrangement joins TRBV15 to TRBJ2-2, with a weak D call TRBD2 (6 bases). The CDR3 consists of 13 residues. V was trimmed by 1 base and J by 7 bases, leaving 7 bases between them. Per germline, CDR1 LNHNV and CDR2 YYDKDF (reference sequence). CDR3 sequence reads: CATSRAGSGELFF. As DNA, the CDR3 is TGTGCCACCAGCAGAGCCGGGAGCGGGGAGCTGTTTTTT.

This clonotype was seen many times. The DNA for the CDR3 is TGTGCCAGTACTGGACAGGGAGACACTGAAGCTTTCTTT. This codes for CASTGQGDTEAFF. The rearrangement joins TRBV19 to TRBJ1-1; 8 bases line up with TRBD1. The ends lost 7 bases at V and 3 bases at J; junction bases unmatched: 4. Germline assignment: CDR1 LNHDA and CDR2 SQIVND (reference sequence). The CDR3 covers 13 residues.

This clonotype was observed a few times. The chain links TRBV4-3 to TRBJ2-7, with D perhaps TRBD1 (6 bases). V was pared by 1 base and J by 3 bases, with 13 bases between. CDR1 is LGHNA and CDR2 is YSLEER in the germline V gene. This CDR3 has 15 amino acids. CDR3 bases: TGCGCCAGCAGCCAAGTAGGGACATACCTCTACGAGCAGTACTTC. Translated, it gives CASSQVGTYLYEQYF.

The gene calls are TRBV7-2 and TRBJ2-1, with D uncertain. The ends were cut back, 4 bases at V and 8 bases at J, with 15 bases in the middle. Germline V gene data show CDR1 as SGHTA and CDR2 as FQGNSA. The CDR3 contains 14 residues. As DNA, the CDR3 is TGTGCCAGCAGCTCTGGACCCCTCCGAGATGAGCAGTTCTTC. Encoded protein: CASSSGPLRDEQFF.

There are many counts of this clonotype. The rearrangement joins TRBV7-2 to TRBJ1-5; TRBD1 aligns across 8 bases. Unmatched junction bases numbered 0, after V lost 4 bases and J lost 4 bases. Germline V gives CDR1 SGHTA, CDR2 FQGNSA. The CDR3 covers 13 residues. CDR3 sequence: CASSYRGNQPQHF. The CDR3 coding sequence is TGTGCCAGCAGCTACAGGGGGAATCAGCCCCAGCATTTT.

This clonotype occurred a few times. The chain uses TRBV24-1 and TRBJ2-5; TRBD2 is a possible D gene (6 bases). Germline CDR1 is KGHDR and CDR2 is SFDVKD. This CDR3 has 16 amino acids. Trimming stripped 4 bases from V and 3 bases from J, with 17 bases between. The CDR3 here is CATSDRRAGDKETQYF. In DNA form, the CDR3 reads TGTGCCACCAGTGACCGGAGGGCCGGGGATAAAGAGACCCAGTACTTC.

This clonotype occurred a few times. This CDR3 reads CASSLASPLTGNIQYF. The DNA for the CDR3 is TGTGCCAGCAGCTTAGCGTCCCCTCTGACGGGGAACATTCAGTACTTC. The chain joins TRBV7-2 to TRBJ2-4, with D perhaps TRBD2 (5 bases). With 0 bases removed from V and 7 bases from J, the gap between germline ends came to 16 bases. Germline CDR1 SGHTA, CDR2 FQGNSA. The length of the CDR3 is 16 residues.

V and J are TRBV4-3 and TRBJ2-6; D is uncertain. The ends were cut back, 0 bases at V and 0 bases at J, with 3 bases in the middle. Germline V gene data show CDR1 as LGHNA and CDR2 as YSLEER. The CDR3 contains 15 residues. CDR3 region: CASSQELSGANVLTF. The CDR3 DNA sequence: TGCGCCAGCAGCCAAGAACTCTCTGGGGCCAACGTCCTGACTTTC.

The rearrangement joins TRBV5-1 to TRBJ2-7, with 11 nucleotides matching TRBD1. CDR1 is SGHRS and CDR2 is YFSETQ in the germline V gene. This CDR3 region has 16 residues. With 2 bases clipped from V and 1 base from J, the junction kept 5 bases outside the gene matches. The CDR3 here is CASSFFRDRGSYEQYF. The CDR3 coding sequence is TGCGCCAGCAGCTTTTTTCGGGACAGGGGGTCCTACGAGCAGTACTTC.

This clonotype was observed a few times. V is TRBV7-2 and J is TRBJ2-1, with TRBD2 matching 7 bases. V dropped 5 bases and J dropped 2; count of bases not matched to a gene: 6. Germline V CDR1 and CDR2: SGHTA, FQGNSA. The CDR3 is made up of 15 amino acids. CDR3 amino acids: CASSKLAPAYNEQFF. The CDR3 nucleotides read TGTGCCAGCAGCAAACTAGCGCCTGCCTACAATGAGCAGTTCTTC.

This clonotype has only a few counts. The chain employs TRBV6-5 and TRBJ1-5; unclear D gene. Trimming left V 1 base short and J 7 bases short, with 11 bases between. Germline V gives CDR1 MNHEY, CDR2 SVGAGI. The length of the CDR3 is 14 residues. CDR3 nucleotide sequence: TGTGCCAGCAGTTACTTTGGGCAGCCCCAGCCCCAGCATTTT. It specifies CASSYFGQPQPQHF.

In regard to this clonotype: The junction differs from germline at one of its ends, possibly a read error. The chain has TRBV20-1 and TRBJ2-1; 7 nucleotides agree with TRBD2. The CDR3 loop spans 16 amino acids. CDR1 is DFQATT, CDR2 SNEGSKA, per germline (reference sequence). This chain's CDR3 is CCARDYIQGRGGEQFF. CDR3 coding DNA: TGCTGTGCTAGAGATTACATTCAAGGGAGGGGTGGTGAGCAGTTCTTC.

This rearrangement joins TRBV20-1 to TRBJ1-2; no reliable D call. V gave up 2 bases and J gave up 8 bases, with 9 bases separating them. This CDR3 comprises 11 residues. Germline V lookup: CDR1 DFQATT, CDR2 SNEGSKA (reference sequence). CDR3 residues: CSARMGLGYTF. The DNA of the CDR3 is TGCAGTGCTAGAATGGGTTTAGGCTACACCTTC.

This clonotype was observed a handful of times. The chain uses TRBV7-8 and TRBJ1-2; D may be TRBD1 (5 bases). The V end was cut by 1 base, the J end by 4 bases, with 16 bases between. The CDR3 length is 16 residues. Germline CDR1 and CDR2: SGHVS and FQNEAQ. CDR3 residues: CASSLGRARGVYGYTF. CDR3 sequence (DNA): TGTGCCAGCAGCTTAGGTCGGGCGCGGGGGGTCTATGGCTACACCTTC.

On this clonotype itself: The DNA is omitted, as the CDR3 cannot be located on it reliably, and the CDR3 follows TCRdb's listing. The chain recombines TRBV9 with TRBJ2-2; TRBD2, as called in the table, went unchecked against the DNA. The CDR3 spans 15 amino acids, including both terminal residues. CDR1 and CDR2 (germline): SGDLS, YYNGEE. The chain's CDR3 is CASSVGSGNTGEPFF.

This sequence joins TRBV12-3 or TRBV12-4 and TRBJ2-2; unclear D gene. V was cut by 1 base and J by 4 bases, with 10 bases left in between. The CDR3 is 15 amino acids. The CDR3 loop is CASSLEIEVTGELFF. The CDR3 region has the DNA TGTGCCAGCAGTTTAGAGATAGAGGTCACCGGGGAGCTGTTTTTT.